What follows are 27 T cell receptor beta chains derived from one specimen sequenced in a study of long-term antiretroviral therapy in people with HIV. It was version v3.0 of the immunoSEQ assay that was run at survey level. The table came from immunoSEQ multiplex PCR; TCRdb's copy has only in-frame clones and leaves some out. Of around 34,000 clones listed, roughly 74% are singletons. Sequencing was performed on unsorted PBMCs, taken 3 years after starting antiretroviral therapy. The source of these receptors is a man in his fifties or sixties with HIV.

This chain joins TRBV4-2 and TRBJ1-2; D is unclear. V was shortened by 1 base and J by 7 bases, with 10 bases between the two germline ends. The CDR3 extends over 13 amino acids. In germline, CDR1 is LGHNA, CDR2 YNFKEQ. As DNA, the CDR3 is TGTGCCAGCAGCCAAGGGCTGGTCTCTGGCTACACCTTC. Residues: CASSQGLVSGYTF.

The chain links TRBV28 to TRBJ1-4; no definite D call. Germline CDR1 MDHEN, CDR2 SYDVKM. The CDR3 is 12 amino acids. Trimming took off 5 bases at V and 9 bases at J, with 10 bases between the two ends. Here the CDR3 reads CASSIAAQKLFF. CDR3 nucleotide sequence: TGTGCCAGCAGTATTGCGGCGCAAAAACTGTTTTTT.

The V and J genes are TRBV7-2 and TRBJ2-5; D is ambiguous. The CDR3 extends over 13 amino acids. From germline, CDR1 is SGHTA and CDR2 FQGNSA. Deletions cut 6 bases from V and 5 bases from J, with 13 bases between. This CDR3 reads CASRMWDVETQYF. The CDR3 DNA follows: TGTGCCAGCAGAATGTGGGATGTGGAGACCCAGTACTTC.

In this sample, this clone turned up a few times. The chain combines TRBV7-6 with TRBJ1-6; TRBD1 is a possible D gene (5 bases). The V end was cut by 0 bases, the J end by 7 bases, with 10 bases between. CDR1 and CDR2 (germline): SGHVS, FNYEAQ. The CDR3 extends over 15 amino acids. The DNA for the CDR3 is TGTGCCAGCAGCTTAGCGGGCAGGGTGAATTCACCCCTCCACTTT. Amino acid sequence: CASSLAGRVNSPLHF.

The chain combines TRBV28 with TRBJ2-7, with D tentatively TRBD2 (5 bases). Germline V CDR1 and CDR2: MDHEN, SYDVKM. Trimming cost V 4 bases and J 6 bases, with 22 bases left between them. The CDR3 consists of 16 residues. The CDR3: CASSSFLGETTSEQYF. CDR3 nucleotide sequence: TGTGCCAGCAGTTCGTTTCTCGGGGAGACAACAAGCGAGCAGTACTTC.

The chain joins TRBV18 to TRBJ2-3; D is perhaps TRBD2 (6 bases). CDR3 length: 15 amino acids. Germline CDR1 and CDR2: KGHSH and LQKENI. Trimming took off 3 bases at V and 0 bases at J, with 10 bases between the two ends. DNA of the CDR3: TGTGCCAGCTCACCGGGGACTGCTAGCACAGATACGCAGTATTTT. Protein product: CASSPGTASTDTQYF.

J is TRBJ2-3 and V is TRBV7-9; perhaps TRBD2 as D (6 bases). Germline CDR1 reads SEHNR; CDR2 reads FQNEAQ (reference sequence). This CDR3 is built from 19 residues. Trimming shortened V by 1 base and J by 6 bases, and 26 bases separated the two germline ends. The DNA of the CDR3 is TGTGCCAGCAGCTTAGACTTTTTGGGGGGAGAAGGAGGCATTGATACGCAGTATTTT. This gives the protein CASSLDFLGGEGGIDTQYF. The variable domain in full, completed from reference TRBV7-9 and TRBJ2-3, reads DTGVSQNPRHKITKRGQNVTFRCDPISEHNRLYWYRQTLGQGPEFLTYFQNEAQLEKSRLLSDRFSAERPKGSFSTLEIQRTEQGDSAMYLCASSLDFLGGEGGIDTQYFGPGTRLTVL.

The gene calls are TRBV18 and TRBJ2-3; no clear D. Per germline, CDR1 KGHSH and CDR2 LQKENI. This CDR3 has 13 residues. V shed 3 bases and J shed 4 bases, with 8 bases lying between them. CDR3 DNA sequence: TGTGCCAGCTCACCCCTCGAGGCAGATACGCAGTATTTT. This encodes CASSPLEADTQYF.

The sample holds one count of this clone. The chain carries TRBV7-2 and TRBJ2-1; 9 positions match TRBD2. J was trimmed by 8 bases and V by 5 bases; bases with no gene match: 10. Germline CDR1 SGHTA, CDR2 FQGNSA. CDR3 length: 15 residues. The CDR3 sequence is CASSPPASGTHEQFF. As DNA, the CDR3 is TGTGCCAGCAGCCCCCCCGCTAGCGGGACGCATGAGCAGTTCTTC.

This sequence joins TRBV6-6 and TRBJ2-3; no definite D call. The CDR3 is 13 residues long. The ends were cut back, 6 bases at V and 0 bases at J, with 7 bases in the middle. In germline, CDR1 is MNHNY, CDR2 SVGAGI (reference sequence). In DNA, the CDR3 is TGTGCCAGCAGGGTCCATAGCACAGATACGCAGTATTTT. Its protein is CASRVHSTDTQYF.

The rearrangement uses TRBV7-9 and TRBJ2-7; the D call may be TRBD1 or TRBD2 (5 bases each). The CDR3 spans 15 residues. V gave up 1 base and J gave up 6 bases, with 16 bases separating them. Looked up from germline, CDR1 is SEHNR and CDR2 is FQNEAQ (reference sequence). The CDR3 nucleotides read TGTGCCAGCAGCTTAGATGGGACCAAGGTCCCCGAGCAGTACTTC. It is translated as CASSLDGTKVPEQYF.

The CDR3 nucleotides are TGTGCCAGCACCCCGCTTGGGGCGATCGGCACTGAAGCTTTCTTT. Its translation is CASTPLGAIGTEAFF. V is TRBV28 and J is TRBJ1-1; weak D call: TRBD1 (5 bases). Germline V lookup: CDR1 MDHEN, CDR2 SYDVKM. The CDR3 has 15 residues. The ends were cut back, 7 bases at V and 4 bases at J, with 19 bases in the middle.

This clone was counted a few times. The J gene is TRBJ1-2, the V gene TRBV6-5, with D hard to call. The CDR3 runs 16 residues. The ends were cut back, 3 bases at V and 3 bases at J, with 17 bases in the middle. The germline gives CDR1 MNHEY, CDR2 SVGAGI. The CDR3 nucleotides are TGTGCCAGCAGTTATTACGGACCTTCGGCAGACTATGGCTACACCTTC. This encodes CASSYYGPSADYGYTF.

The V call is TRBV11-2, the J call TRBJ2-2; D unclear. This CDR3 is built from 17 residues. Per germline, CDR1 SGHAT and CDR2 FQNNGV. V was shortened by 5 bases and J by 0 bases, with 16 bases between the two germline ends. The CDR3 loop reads CASSPIGGGSNTGELFF. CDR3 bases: TGTGCCAGCAGCCCCATAGGCGGCGGTTCGAACACCGGGGAGCTGTTTTTT.

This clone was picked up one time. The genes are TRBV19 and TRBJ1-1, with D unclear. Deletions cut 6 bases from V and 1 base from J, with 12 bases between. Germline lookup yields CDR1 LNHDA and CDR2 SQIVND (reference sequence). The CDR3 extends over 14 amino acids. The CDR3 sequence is CASSQALWNTEAFF. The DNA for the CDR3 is TGTGCCAGTAGCCAGGCGCTTTGGAACACTGAAGCTTTCTTT.

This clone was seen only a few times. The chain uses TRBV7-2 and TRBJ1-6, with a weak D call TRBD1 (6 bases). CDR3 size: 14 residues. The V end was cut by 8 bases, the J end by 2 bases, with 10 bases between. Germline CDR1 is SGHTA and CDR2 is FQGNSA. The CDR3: CASGGQTYNSPLHF. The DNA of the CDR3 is TGTGCCAGCGGCGGACAGACCTATAATTCACCCCTCCACTTT.

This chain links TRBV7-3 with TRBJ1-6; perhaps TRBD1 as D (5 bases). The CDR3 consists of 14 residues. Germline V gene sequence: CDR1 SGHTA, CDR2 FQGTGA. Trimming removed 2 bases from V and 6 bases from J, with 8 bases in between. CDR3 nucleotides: TGTGCCAGCAGCTTAGAGGGGTTTAATTCACCCCTCCACTTT. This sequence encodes CASSLEGFNSPLHF.

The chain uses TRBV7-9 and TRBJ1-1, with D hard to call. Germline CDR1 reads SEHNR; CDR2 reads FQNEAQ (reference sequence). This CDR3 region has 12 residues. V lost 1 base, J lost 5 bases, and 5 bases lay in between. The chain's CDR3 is CASSLEVTEAFF. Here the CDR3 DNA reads TGTGCCAGCAGCTTAGAGGTAACTGAAGCTTTCTTT.

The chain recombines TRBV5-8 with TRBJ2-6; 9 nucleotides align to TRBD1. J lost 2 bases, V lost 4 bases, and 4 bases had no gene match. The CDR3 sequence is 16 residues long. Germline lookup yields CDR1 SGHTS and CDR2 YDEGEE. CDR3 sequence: CASSNGQGTGANVLTF. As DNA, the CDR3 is TGTGCCAGCAGCAATGGACAGGGGACTGGGGCCAACGTCCTGACTTTC.

CDR3 sequence: CASSYSSGGAFYEQYF. CDR3 bases: TGTGCCAGCAGTTACTCGAGCGGGGGGGCTTTTTACGAGCAGTACTTC. The chain employs TRBV6-5 and TRBJ2-7; 10 bases align to TRBD2. The germline gives CDR1 MNHEY, CDR2 SVGAGI. This CDR3 is built from 16 residues. The J segment lost 4 bases and the V segment lost 0 bases, leaving 6 bases of the junction unmatched.

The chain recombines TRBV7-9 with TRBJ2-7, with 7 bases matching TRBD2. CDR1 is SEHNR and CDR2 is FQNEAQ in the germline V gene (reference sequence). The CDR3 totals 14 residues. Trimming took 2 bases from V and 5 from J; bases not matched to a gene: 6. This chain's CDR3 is CASSLMGEGDEQYF. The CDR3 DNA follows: TGTGCCAGCAGCTTAATGGGGGAGGGAGACGAGCAGTACTTC.

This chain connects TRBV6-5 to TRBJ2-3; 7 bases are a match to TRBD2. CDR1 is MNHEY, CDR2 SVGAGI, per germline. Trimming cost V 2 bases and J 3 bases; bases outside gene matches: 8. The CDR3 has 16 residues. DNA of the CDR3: TGTGCCAGCAGTTACACCACGGGAGGAGGTACAGATACGCAGTATTTT. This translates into CASSYTTGGGTDTQYF.

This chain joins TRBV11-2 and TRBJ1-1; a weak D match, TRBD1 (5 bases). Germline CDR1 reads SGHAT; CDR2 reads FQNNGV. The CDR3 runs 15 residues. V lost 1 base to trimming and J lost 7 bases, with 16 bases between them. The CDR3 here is CASSLGKGLRDEAFF. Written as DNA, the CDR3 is TGTGCCAGCAGCTTAGGTAAGGGGCTTCGGGATGAAGCTTTCTTT.

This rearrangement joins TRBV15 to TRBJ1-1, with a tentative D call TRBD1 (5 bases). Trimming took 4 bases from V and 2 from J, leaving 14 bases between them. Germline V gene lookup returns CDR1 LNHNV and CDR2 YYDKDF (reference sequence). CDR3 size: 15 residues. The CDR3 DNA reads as TGTGCCACCAGCACCAAGTTGACAGTCAACACTGAAGCTTTCTTT. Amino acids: CATSTKLTVNTEAFF.

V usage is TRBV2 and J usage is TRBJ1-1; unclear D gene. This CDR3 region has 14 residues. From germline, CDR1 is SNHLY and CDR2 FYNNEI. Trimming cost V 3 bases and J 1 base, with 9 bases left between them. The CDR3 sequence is CASSDGVENTEAFF. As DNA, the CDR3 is TGTGCCAGCAGTGACGGGGTTGAGAACACTGAAGCTTTCTTT.

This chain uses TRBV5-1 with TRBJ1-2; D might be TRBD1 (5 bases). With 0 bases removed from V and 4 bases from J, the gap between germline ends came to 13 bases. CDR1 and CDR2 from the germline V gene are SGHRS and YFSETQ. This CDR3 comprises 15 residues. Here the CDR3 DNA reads TGCGCCAGCAGCTTGGAAGCCAGGGTCCCCTATGGCTACACCTTC. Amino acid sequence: CASSLEARVPYGYTF.

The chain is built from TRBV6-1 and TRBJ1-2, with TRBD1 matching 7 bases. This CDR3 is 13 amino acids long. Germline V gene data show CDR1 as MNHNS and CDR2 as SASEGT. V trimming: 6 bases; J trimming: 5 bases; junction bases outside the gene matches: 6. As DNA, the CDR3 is TGTGCCAGCAGCCTACAGGGGTTTTATGGCTACACCTTC. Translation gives CASSLQGFYGYTF.